The T cell receptor (beta chain) under discussion was sequenced for a study of monozygotic twins with inflammatory bowel disease. TCRdb processed the 5' RACE reads again and assigns one entry to each CDR3 protein, with no DNA. Here the sample table reports approximately 200,000 distinct CDR3 sequences. Note on this clonotype: Its target is not known.

Notes on the study in general: Especially with disease activity, IBD patients had fewer clonotypes in common with others than healthy twins did.

The source of this sequence is a human donor with ulcerative colitis or Crohn's disease, or a healthy co-twin of an affected twin (not recorded which). The sample consisted of blood.

This CDR3 is CASSLAGGLSSLSQFF. V usage is TRBV5-6 and J usage is TRBJ2-1; the TCRdb call, TRBD2, lacks DNA for checking. Germline V gene data show CDR1 as SGHDT and CDR2 as YYEEEE. CDR3 size: 16 residues.